This TCR beta chain was profiled in a study of identical twins. Study-wide findings and caveats: It was cross-sectional statistical analysis, not following the same donors, that the conclusions relied on.

With respect to this clonotype: What it binds is not known.

All donors comprised healthy Caucasians. One entry per CDR3 protein, called by TCRdb with MiXCR from the 5' RACE reads. The table lists roughly 710,000 distinct CDR3 sequences, 6% to 6.5% of them singletons. CDR3 size: 14 residues. Germline V gene sequence: CDR1 SGHRS, CDR2 YFSETQ. V lost 6 bases and J lost 9; bases outside the gene matches: 12. The sample taken for sequencing was naive T cells sorted from blood. The clonotype was recovered from a man between 18 and 29 years old in good health. The chain has TRBV5-1 and TRBJ2-1, with 7 bases aligning to TRBD1. This chain's CDR3 is CASTLTQGSGEQFF. The CDR3 nucleotides read TGCGCCAGCACGCTTACACAGGGGTCGGGTGAGCAGTTCTTC.